The T cell receptor beta chain described here comes from a study of blood T cell repertoires in COVID-19. Under the authors' procedure: Amplification of reference gene primers was used by the study to estimate nucleated cell counts. The data were produced by immunoSEQ multiplex PCR, yet TCRdb's version contains in-frame clones alone and is incomplete. V and J calls and clone size are copied from that table; D and trimming were computed from the DNA. The table includes some 340,000 clones, roughly 90% detected once. Deletions cut 0 bases from V and 5 bases from J, with 11 bases between. The CDR3 runs to 15 residues. In germline, CDR1 is LGHNA, CDR2 YNFKEQ.

The sample taken for sequencing was PBMCs or T cells enriched from blood (not recorded which). The chain links TRBV4-2 to TRBJ1-5; possible D gene TRBD1, 6 bases. This clonotype was obtained from a woman between 25 and 40 years old who had been exposed to COVID-19. CDR3 region: CASSQDLGGHQPQHF. In nucleotides, the CDR3 is TGTGCCAGCAGCCAAGATCTAGGGGGACATCAGCCCCAGCATTTT.